This TCR beta chain came from a study of T cells in Graves' hyperthyroidism and ophthalmopathy. Notes on the study in general: It was a median approximately 6 months before onset that the model predicted ophthalmopathy.

This clonotype was counted ten times or more. Antigen specificity is unknown. Researchers took RNA transcripts and amplified the TCR beta CDR3 regions from them. HTBI primers were employed in a first-round RT-PCR of the TCR CDR3. Each CDR3 protein is one row after TCRdb ran MiXCR on the multiplex PCR reads. The sample records approximately 350,000 distinct CDR3 sequences, around 15% being singletons. The CDR3 sequence is 15 residues long. After removal of 7 bases from V and 9 bases from J, the junction contained 15 bases not matched to a gene. CDR1 and CDR2 from the germline V gene are MNHEY and SMNVEV (reference sequence).

The rearrangement uses TRBV27 and TRBJ2-3; the match to TRBD2 covers 8 bases. Sequenced sample: blood. The sequence came from a woman aged 55-75 years with Graves' ophthalmopathy. CDR3 protein: CASISSGGPIGTQYF. The CDR3, as DNA: TGTGCCAGCATTAGTTCGGGAGGGCCAATCGGGACGCAGTATTTT.